A single sample gave rise to the 14 T cell receptor beta chains below, sequenced in a study of blood T cell repertoires in COVID-19. Sequencing was performed with immunoSEQ multiplex PCR; in TCRdb, only in-frame clones are kept and a portion is missing. The repertoire holds 100,000 or so clones, about 82% seen once, with about 11% in the top ten. Sequenced material: peripheral blood. These receptor sequences come from a woman between 70 and 85 years old with active or convalescent COVID-19.

The chain links TRBV3-1 (or the pseudogene TRBV3-2) to TRBJ2-7, with 9 bases identical to TRBD1. CDR3 length: 15 amino acids. J lost 4 bases, V lost 1 base, and 5 bases had no gene match. Germline V gene data show CDR1 as LGHDT and CDR2 as YNNKEL (reference sequence). CDR3 residues: CASSQGWTGAYEQYF. The CDR3, as DNA: TGTGCCAGCAGCCAAGGGTGGACAGGGGCATACGAGCAGTACTTC.

The sample holds one count of this clone. CDR3 region: CASSADSAGTQYF. CDR3 DNA sequence: TGTGCCAGCAGCGCGGACAGCGCTGGGACCCAGTACTTC. This chain connects TRBV11-2 to TRBJ2-5; tentative D call: TRBD1 (6 bases). CDR1 and CDR2 from the germline V gene are SGHAT and FQNNGV. The CDR3 covers 13 residues. Trimming pared 5 bases from V and 7 bases from J, leaving 14 bases between.

This CDR3 is CASTAGGTADGYTF. The DNA of the CDR3 is TGTGCCAGCACCGCCGGCGGGACAGCCGATGGCTACACCTTC. V gene TRBV5-6 combines with J gene TRBJ1-2, with 7 bases identical to TRBD1. The CDR3 loop spans 14 amino acids. The V gene's germline CDR1 is SGHDT and CDR2 YYEEEE. J was trimmed by 6 bases and V by 6 bases; bases with no gene match: 11.

Worth noting for this clone: One junction end disagrees with the germline gene, perhaps due to a read error. V gene TRBV11-2 combines with J gene TRBJ1-1; 7 nucleotides line up with TRBD1. CDR1 is SGHAT, CDR2 FQNNGV, per germline. The CDR3 contains 12 residues. The CDR3 protein is CASSLGKRAGGF. CDR3 nucleotides: TGTGCCAGCAGCTTAGGAAAGAGGGCAGGGGGATTT.

The chain links TRBV19 to TRBJ1-1; TRBD1 might be the D (5 bases). This CDR3 has 13 residues. Between the trimmed V and J ends, which lost 7 bases and 5 bases, there was a span of 14 bases. Germline V gives CDR1 LNHDA, CDR2 SQIVND (reference sequence). The CDR3 DNA reads as TGTGCCAGTATTCAGGGTAAGGGGACTGAAGCTTTCTTT. It yields the protein CASIQGKGTEAFF.

This clone was seen just once. The J gene is TRBJ2-4, the V gene TRBV25-1; D gene uncertain. The CDR3 has 12 residues. V was pared by 4 bases and J by 7 bases, with 8 bases between. The germline gives CDR1 MGHDK, CDR2 SYGVNS. The CDR3 bases are TGTGCCAGCAGTGGAGGAACGAACATTCAGTACTTC. Protein: CASSGGTNIQYF.

The rearrangement joins TRBV19 to TRBJ1-2, with D maybe TRBD1 (5 bases). The V end was cut by 10 bases, the J end by 7 bases, with 19 bases between. Germline V gene data show CDR1 as LNHDA and CDR2 as SQIVND (reference sequence). The CDR3 is 13 residues long. The CDR3 nucleotides read TGTGCCACCGAAGACAGCTACGGTACTGGCTACACCTTC. It encodes CATEDSYGTGYTF. Complete variable domain (other parts from reference TRBV19 and TRBJ1-2): DGGITQSPKYLFRKEGQNVTLSCEQNLNHDAMYWYRQDPGQGLRLIYYSQIVNDFQKGDIAEGYSVSREKKESFPLTVTSAQKNPTAFYLCATEDSYGTGYTFGSGTRLTVV.

The chain links TRBV5-4 to TRBJ2-3, with a possible D match to TRBD1 (6 bases). Trimming removed 3 bases at V and 0 bases at J, with 14 bases between. Germline values: CDR1 SGHNT, CDR2 YYREEE (reference sequence). This CDR3 spans 16 amino acids. CDR3 in DNA: TGTGCCAGCAGCTACCCCACCAGGGGTAGCACAGATACGCAGTATTTT. It specifies CASSYPTRGSTDTQYF.

This clone was seen more than once but under ten times. The chain has TRBV5-1 and TRBJ2-7, with 7 positions matching TRBD1. This CDR3 contains 13 residues. Looked up from germline, CDR1 is SGHRS and CDR2 is YFSETQ. Trimming at V came to 2 bases and at J to 5 bases, leaving 4 bases not matched to a gene. CDR3 region: CASSFGQVNEQYF. The CDR3 DNA is TGCGCCAGCAGCTTTGGACAGGTCAACGAGCAGTACTTC.

V gene TRBV11-2 combines with J gene TRBJ1-3; tentative D call: TRBD1 (6 bases). CDR3 length: 14 residues. Germline V gene data show CDR1 as SGHAT and CDR2 as FQNNGV. Trimming left V 5 bases short and J 3 bases short, with 11 bases between. CDR3 in DNA: TGTGCCAGCAGCGGTGGACAGTTTGGAAACACCATATATTTT. The encoded protein is CASSGGQFGNTIYF.

The chain uses TRBV6-6 and TRBJ2-1, with 8 positions matching TRBD2. The length of the CDR3 is 14 residues. The junction had 4 bases not matched to a gene; V was cut back by 6 bases and J by 3 bases. CDR1 and CDR2 (germline): MNHNY, SVGAGI (reference sequence). CDR3 sequence reads: CASSISGGYNEQFF. For the CDR3, the DNA is TGTGCCAGCAGCATCAGCGGGGGCTACAATGAGCAGTTCTTC.

The chain couples TRBV15 to TRBJ2-7; D may be TRBD1 (5 bases). Germline CDR1 LNHNV, CDR2 YYDKDF (reference sequence). The length of the CDR3 is 15 residues. Trimming shortened V by 0 bases and J by 6 bases, and 15 bases separated the two germline ends. CDR3 coding DNA: TGTGCCACCAGCAGAGATAGGCAGGGAAAAGGCGAGCAGTACTTC. Its translation is CATSRDRQGKGEQYF.

The CDR3 sequence is CASSQGTGGEETQYF. The CDR3, as DNA: TGTGCCAGCTCACAAGGGACAGGGGGCGAAGAGACCCAGTACTTC. This rearrangement joins TRBV18 to TRBJ2-5, with TRBD1 matching over 12 bases. The CDR3 is 15 amino acids. Per the germline V gene, CDR1 is KGHSH and CDR2 is LQKENI. V lost 4 bases, J lost 3 bases, and 3 bases stayed unmatched.

The rearrangement joins TRBV7-9 to TRBJ1-3; 7 positions agree with TRBD1. The germline gives CDR1 SEHNR, CDR2 FQNEAQ (reference sequence). V shed 6 bases, J shed 0 bases, and the junction held 8 bases outside the gene matches. The CDR3 spans 16 residues. For the CDR3, the DNA is TGTGCCAGCAGTACAGGGGCCGGATCCTCTGGAAACACCATATATTTT. Translating gives CASSTGAGSSGNTIYF.